This T cell receptor (beta chain) was recorded in a study of identifying expanded T cells in peripheral blood. Healthy donors had no documented immune events, such as infections, while sampled. Assay: immunoSEQ multiplex PCR; the TCRdb copy retains only in-frame clones and omits some. This table holds approximately 59,000 clones, around 90% found once. Trimming removed 0 bases at V and 4 bases at J, with 13 bases between. The CDR3 loop spans 15 amino acids. CDR1 is SGDLS, CDR2 YYNGEE, per germline. Specimen: blood. This receptor was obtained from a person aged 18 to 69 in good health. The chain couples TRBV9 to TRBJ2-5; D call uncertain. CDR3 in amino acids: CASSVGASPGETQYF. In DNA, the CDR3 is TGTGCCAGCAGCGTAGGAGCAAGCCCAGGAGAGACCCAGTACTTC.